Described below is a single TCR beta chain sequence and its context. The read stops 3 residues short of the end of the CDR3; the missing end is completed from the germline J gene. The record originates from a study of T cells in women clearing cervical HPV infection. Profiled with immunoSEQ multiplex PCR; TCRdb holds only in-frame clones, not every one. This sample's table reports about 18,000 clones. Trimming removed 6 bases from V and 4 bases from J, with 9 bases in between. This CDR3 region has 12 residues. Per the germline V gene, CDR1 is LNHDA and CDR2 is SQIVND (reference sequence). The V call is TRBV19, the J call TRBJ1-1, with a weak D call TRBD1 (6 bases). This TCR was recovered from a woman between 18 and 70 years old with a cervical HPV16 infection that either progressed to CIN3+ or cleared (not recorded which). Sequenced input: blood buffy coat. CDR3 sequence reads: CASSARGTEAFF. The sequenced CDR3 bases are TGTGCCAGTAGCGCCAGGGGCACTGAA.